This TCR beta chain was captured in a study of blood T cell repertoires in COVID-19. Whole-study context: Material from acute and convalescent COVID-19 was sourced from the United States, Italy and Spain. From T cells, B-cell-depleted T cells, or PBMCs came the material, which was cDNA or gDNA.

Some clones are missing from TCRdb's copy, which holds only in-frame ones; the method was immunoSEQ multiplex PCR. The sample lists nearly 95,000 clones, roughly 80% occurring once. Specimen: peripheral blood. This clonotype was sampled from a human donor in a cohort sampled during active COVID-19.

The CDR3 DNA sequence: TGTGCCAGCAGTCTAACCAGGGGAACCTATGGCTACACCTTC. Amino acids: CASSLTRGTYGYTF. This chain connects TRBV7-2 to TRBJ1-2; D is possibly TRBD1 (6 bases). Germline V gene data show CDR1 as SGHTA and CDR2 as FQGNSA. V dropped 6 bases and J dropped 4 bases, with 15 bases sitting between them. There are 14 residues in the CDR3.